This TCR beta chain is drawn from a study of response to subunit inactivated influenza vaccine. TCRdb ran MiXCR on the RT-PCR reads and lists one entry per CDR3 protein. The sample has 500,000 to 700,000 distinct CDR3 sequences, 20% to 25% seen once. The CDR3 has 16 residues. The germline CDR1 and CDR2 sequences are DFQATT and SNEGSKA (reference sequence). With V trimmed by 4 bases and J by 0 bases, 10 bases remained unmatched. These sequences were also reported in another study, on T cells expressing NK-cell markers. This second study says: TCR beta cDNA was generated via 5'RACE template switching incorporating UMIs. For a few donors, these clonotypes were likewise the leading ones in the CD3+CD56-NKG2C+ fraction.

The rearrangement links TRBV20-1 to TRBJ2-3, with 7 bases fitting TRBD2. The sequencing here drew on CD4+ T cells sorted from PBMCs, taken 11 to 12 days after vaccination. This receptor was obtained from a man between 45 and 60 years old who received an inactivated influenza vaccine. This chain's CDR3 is CSANGLAEPSTDTQYF. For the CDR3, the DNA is TGCAGTGCTAACGGTCTAGCGGAACCTAGCACAGATACGCAGTATTTT.